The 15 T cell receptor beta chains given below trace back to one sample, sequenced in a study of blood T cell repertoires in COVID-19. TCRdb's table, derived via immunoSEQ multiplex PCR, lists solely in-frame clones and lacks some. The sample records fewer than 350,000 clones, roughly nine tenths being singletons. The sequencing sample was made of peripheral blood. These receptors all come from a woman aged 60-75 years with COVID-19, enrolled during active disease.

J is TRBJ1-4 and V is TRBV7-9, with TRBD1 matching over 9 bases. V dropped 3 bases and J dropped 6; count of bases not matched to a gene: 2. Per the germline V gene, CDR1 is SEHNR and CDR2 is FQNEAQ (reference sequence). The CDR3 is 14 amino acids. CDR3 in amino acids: CASSFGTGYEKLFF. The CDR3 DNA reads TGTGCCAGCAGCTTCGGGACAGGGTATGAAAAACTGTTTTTT.

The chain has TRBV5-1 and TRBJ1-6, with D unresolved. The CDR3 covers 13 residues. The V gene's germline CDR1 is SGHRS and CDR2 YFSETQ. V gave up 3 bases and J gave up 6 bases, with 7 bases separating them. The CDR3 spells CASSSEGNSPLHF. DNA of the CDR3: TGCGCCAGCAGCTCGGAGGGTAATTCACCCCTCCACTTT.

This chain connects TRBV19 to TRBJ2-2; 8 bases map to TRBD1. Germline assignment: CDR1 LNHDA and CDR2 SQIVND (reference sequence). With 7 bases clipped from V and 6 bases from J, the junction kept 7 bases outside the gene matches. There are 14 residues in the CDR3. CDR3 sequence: CASTTDRVAGELFF. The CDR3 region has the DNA TGTGCCAGTACCACGGACAGGGTCGCCGGGGAGCTGTTTTTT.

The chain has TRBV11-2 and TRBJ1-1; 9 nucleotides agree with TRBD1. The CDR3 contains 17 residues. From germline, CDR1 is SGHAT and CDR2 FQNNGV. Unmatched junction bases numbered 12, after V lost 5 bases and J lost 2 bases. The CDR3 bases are TGTGCCAGCAGCCGTATCGACAGGGGGTGGACAAACACTGAAGCTTTCTTT. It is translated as CASSRIDRGWTNTEAFF.

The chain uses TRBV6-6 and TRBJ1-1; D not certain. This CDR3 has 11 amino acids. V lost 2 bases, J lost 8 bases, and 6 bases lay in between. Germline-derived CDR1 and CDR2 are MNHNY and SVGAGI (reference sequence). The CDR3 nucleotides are TGTGCCAGCAGTTACAGGGAGGAAGCTTTCTTT. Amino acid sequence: CASSYREEAFF.

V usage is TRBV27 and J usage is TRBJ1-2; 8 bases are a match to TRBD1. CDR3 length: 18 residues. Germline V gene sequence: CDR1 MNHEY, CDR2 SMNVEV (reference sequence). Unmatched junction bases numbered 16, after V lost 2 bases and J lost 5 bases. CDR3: CASSLTGQGPYRSYGYTF. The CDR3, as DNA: TGTGCCAGCAGTTTAACTGGACAGGGCCCTTATCGGAGTTATGGCTACACCTTC.

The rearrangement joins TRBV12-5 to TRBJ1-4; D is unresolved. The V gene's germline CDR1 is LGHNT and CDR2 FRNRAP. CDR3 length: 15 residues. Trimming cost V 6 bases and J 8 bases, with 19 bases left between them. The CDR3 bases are TGTGCTAGTGGACAAGGACTCCAGACTGGGGAAAAACTGTTTTTT. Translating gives CASGQGLQTGEKLFF.

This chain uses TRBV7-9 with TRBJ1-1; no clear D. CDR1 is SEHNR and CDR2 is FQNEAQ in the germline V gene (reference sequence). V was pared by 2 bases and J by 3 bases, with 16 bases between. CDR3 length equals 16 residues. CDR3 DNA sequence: TGTGCCAGCAGCTTAACAACGGGTGAAATGGACACTGAAGCTTTCTTT. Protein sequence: CASSLTTGEMDTEAFF.

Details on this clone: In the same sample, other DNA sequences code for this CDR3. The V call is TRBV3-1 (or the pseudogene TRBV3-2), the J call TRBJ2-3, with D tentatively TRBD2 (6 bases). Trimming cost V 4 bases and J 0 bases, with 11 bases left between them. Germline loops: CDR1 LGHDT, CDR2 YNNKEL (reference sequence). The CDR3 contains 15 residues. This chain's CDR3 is CASSPTGTSTDTQYF. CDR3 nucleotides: TGTGCCAGCAGCCCAACGGGGACTAGCACAGATACGCAGTATTTT.

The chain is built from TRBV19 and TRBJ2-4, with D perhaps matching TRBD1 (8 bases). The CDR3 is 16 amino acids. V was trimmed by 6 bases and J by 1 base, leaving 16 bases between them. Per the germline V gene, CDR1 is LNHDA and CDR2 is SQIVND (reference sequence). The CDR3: CASRSTGGAAKNIQYF. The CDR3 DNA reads TGTGCCAGTAGGAGTACAGGGGGGGCGGCCAAAAACATTCAGTACTTC.

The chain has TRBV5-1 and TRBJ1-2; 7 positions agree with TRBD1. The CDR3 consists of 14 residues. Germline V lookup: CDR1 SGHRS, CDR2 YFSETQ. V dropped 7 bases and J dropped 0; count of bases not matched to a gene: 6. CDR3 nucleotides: TGCGCCAGCGGCCCCGGGACAGCTAACTATGGCTACACCTTC. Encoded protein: CASGPGTANYGYTF. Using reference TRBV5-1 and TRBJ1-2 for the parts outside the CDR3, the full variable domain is KAGVTQTPRYLIKTRGQQVTLSCSPISGHRSVSWYQQTPGQGLQFLFEYFSETQRNKGNFPGRFSGRQFSNSRSEMNVSTLELGDSALYLCASGPGTANYGYTFGSGTRLTVV.

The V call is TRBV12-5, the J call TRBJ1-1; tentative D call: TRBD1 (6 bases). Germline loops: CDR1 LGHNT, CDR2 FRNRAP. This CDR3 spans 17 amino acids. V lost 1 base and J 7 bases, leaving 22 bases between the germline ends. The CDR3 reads CASGLAYIGGARLEAFF. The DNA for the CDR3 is TGTGCTAGTGGTTTGGCCTACATCGGGGGGGCACGACTTGAAGCTTTCTTT.

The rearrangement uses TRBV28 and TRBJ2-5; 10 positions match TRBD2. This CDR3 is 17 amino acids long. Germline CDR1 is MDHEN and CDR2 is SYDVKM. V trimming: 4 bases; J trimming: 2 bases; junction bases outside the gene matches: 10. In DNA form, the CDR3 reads TGTGCCAGCAGTTCCACCTTTCTAGCGGGGGTACAAGAGACCCAGTACTTC. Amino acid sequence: CASSSTFLAGVQETQYF. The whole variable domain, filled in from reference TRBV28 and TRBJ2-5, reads DVKVTQSSRYLVKRTGEKVFLECVQDMDHENMFWYRQDPGLGLRLIYFSYDVKMKEKGDIPEGYSVSREKKERFSLILESASTNQTSMYLCASSSTFLAGVQETQYFGPGTRLLVL.

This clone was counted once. CDR3 bases: TGTGCCAGCAGCGTATTGACTAGCGGGAGGGATGAGCAGTTCTTC. As protein: CASSVLTSGRDEQFF. This chain joins TRBV9 and TRBJ2-1; 14 bases align to TRBD2. CDR3 length: 15 amino acids. Unmatched junction bases numbered 2, after V lost 1 base and J lost 8 bases. Germline V gene lookup returns CDR1 SGDLS and CDR2 YYNGEE.

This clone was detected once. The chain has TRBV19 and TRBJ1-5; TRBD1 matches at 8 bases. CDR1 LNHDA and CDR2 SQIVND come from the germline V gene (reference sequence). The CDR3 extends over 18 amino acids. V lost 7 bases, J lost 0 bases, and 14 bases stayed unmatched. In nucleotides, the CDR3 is TGTGCCAGTACGACCCGCGCGGGACAGGACCATAGCAATCAGCCCCAGCATTTT. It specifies CASTTRAGQDHSNQPQHF.